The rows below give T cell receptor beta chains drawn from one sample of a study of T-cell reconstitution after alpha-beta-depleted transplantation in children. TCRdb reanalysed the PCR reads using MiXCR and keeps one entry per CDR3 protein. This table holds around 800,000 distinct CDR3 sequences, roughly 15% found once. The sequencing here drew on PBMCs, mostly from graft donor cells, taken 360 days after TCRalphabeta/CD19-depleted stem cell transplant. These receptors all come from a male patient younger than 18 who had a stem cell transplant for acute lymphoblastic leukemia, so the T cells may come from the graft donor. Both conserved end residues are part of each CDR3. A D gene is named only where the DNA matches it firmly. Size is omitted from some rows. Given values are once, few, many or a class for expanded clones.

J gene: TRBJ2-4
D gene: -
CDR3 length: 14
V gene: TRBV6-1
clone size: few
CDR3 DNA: TGTGCCAGCAGCCTGGACAGCGGCAAAAACATTCAGTACTTC
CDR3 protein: CASSLDSGKNIQYF

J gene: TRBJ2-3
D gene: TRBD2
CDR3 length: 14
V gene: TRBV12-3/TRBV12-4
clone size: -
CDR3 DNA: TGTGCCAGCACCCTGGGACTAGCGATAGATACGCAGTATTTT
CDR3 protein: CASTLGLAIDTQYF

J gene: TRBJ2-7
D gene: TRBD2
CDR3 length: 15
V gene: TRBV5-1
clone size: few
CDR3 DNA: TGCGCCAGCAGCTACACTAGCGGGGGCTCCTACGAGCAGTACTTC
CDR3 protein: CASSYTSGGSYEQYF

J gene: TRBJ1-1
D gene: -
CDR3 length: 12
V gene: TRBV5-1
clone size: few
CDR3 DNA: TGCGCCAGCAGCCCCGGCCCCGGATTGGCTTTCTTT
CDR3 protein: CASSPGPGLAFF

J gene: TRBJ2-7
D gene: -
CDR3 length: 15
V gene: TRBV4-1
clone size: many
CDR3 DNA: TGCGCCAGCAGCCAAGATAAACAGGCCGCCTACGAGCAGTACTTC
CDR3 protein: CASSQDKQAAYEQYF

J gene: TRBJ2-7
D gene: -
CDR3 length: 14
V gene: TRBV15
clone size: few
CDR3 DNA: TGTGCCACCGTAGGGAGTGGGCCGGGCTACGAGCAGTACTTC
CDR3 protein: CATVGSGPGYEQYF

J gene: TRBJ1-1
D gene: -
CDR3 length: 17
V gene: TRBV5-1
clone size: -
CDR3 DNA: TGCGCCAGCAGCTTGTTAAAGGGGGGCCCACTGAACACTGAAGCTTTCTTT
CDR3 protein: CASSLLKGGPLNTEAFF

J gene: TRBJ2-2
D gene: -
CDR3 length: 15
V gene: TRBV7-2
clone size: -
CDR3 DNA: TGTGCCAGCAGCTTAGAAGACCTCAACACCGGGGAGCTGTTTTTT
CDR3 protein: CASSLEDLNTGELFF

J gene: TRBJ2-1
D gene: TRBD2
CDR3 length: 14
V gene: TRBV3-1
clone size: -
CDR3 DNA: TGTGCCAGCAGCTCTCGGGAGGGCAGGAATGAGCAGTTCTTC
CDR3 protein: CASSSREGRNEQFF

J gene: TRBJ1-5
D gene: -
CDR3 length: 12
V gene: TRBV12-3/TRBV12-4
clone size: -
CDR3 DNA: TGTGCCAGCGACAGTGGGCCTCAGCCCCAGCATTTT
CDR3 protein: CASDSGPQPQHF

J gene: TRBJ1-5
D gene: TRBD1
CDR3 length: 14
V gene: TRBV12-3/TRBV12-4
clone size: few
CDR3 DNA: TGTGCCAGCAGTAGTAGGACAGGGGCCCAGCCCCAGCATTTT
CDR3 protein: CASSSRTGAQPQHF

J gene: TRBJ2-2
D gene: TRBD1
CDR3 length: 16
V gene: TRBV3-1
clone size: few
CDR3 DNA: TGTGCCAGCAGCCGTACAGGGGGCGCAGGCACCGGGGAGCTGTTTTTT
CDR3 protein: CASSRTGGAGTGELFF

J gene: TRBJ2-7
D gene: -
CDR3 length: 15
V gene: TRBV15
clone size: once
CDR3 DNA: TGTGCCACCAGCAGAGATGGCGGGCCCCCCTACGAGCAGTACTTC
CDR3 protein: CATSRDGGPPYEQYF

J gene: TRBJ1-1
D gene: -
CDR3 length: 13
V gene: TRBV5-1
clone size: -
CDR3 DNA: TGCGCCAGCACCTGGGTCGGGGGGCCTGAAGCTTTCTTT
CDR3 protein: CASTWVGGPEAFF

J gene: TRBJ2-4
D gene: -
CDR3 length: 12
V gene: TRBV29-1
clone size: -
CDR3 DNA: TGCAGCGTTGTAACCCCAGGGGACATTCAGTACTTC
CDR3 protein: CSVVTPGDIQYF

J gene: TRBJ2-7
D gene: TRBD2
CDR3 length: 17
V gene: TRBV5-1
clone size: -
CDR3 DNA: TGCGCCAGCAGCGGGCGACTAGCGGGAAAGCTCTCCTACGAGCAGTACTTC
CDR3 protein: CASSGRLAGKLSYEQYF

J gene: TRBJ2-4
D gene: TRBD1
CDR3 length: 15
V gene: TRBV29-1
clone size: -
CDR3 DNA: TGCAGCGTTGAAGTCGCGGACAGGGCCAAAAACATTCAGTACTTC
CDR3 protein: CSVEVADRAKNIQYF

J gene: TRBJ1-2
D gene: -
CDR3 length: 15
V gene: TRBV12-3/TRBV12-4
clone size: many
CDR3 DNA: TGTGCCAGCAGTTTTCTCACCCCGGACAAATATGGCTACACCTTC
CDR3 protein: CASSFLTPDKYGYTF

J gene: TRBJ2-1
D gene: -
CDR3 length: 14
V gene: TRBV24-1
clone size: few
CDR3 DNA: TGTGCCACCAGTGAGCAGGGGATGGGGGGAGGGCAGTTCTTC
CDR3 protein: CATSEQGMGGGQFF

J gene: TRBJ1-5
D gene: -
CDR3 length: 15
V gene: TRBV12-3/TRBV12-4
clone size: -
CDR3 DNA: TGTGCCAGCAGTCCGGGAAGGCGGCATCATCAGCCCCAGCATTTT
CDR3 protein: CASSPGRRHHQPQHF

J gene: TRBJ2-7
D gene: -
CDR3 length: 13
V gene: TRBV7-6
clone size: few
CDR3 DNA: TGTGCCAGCAGCTTAGCAGAAGAATACGAGCAGTACTTC
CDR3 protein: CASSLAEEYEQYF

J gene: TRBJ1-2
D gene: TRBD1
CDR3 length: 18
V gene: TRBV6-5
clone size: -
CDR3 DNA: TGTGCCAGCAGTTACATACTTCGAGGGGGCGCGGGGAGCTATGGCTACACCTTC
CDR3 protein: CASSYILRGGAGSYGYTF

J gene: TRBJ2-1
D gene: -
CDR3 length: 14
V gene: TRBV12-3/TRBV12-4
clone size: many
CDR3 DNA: TGTGCCAGCAGTTTCAGGACCGGATACAATGAGCAGTTCTTC
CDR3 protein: CASSFRTGYNEQFF

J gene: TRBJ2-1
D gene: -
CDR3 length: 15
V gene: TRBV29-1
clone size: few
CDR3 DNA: TGCAGCGTTGACGAGGGCCGCACCCCTTACAATGAGCAGTTCTTC
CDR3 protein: CSVDEGRTPYNEQFF

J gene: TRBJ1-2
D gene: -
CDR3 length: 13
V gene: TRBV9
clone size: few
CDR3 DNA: TGTGCCAGCAGCGCGACGACGGGATATGGCTACACCTTC
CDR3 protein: CASSATTGYGYTF

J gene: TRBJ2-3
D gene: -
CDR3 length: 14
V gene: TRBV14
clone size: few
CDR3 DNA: TGTGCCAGCAGCCGCACAGAGAGCACAGATACGCAGTATTTT
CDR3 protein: CASSRTESTDTQYF

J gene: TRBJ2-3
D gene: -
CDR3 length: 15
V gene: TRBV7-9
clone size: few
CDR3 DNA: TGTGCCAGCAGCTTATATGGGCAAGAGGGAGATACGCAGTATTTT
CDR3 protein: CASSLYGQEGDTQYF

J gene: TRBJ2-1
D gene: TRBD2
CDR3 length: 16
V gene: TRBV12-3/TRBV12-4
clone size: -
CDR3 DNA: TGTGCCAGCAGCCCCGGGACTAGCGGGAGTATACATGAGCAGTTCTTC
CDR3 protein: CASSPGTSGSIHEQFF

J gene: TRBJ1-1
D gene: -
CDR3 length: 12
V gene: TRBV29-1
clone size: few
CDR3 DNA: TGCAGCGGTCTTATCAGGAACACTGAAGCTTTCTTT
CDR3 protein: CSGLIRNTEAFF

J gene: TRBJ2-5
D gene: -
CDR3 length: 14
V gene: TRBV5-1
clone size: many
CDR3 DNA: TGCGCCAGCAGCCCGGTGGGGATTCAAGAGACCCAGTACTTC
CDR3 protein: CASSPVGIQETQYF

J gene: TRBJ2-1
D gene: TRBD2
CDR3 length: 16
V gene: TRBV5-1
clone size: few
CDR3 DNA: TGCGCCAGCAGCTCGCCCGGGACTAGCGTCCACAATGAGCAGTTCTTC
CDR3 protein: CASSSPGTSVHNEQFF

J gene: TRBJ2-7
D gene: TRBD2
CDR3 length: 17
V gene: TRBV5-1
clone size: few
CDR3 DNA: TGCGCCAGCAGCTTGAGAATTCAGGCTAGCGGGAGATACGAGCAGTACTTC
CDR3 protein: CASSLRIQASGRYEQYF

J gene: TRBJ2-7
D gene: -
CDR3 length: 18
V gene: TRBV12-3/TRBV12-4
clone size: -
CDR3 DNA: TGTGCCAGCAGTCCCGACAGGGGAATAGCGGGAGACTCATACGAGCAGTACTTC
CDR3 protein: CASSPDRGIAGDSYEQYF

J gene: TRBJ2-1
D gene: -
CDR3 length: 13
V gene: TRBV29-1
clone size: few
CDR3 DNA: TGCAGCGTTGATCAACAGGGATACAATGAGCAGTTCTTC
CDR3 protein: CSVDQQGYNEQFF

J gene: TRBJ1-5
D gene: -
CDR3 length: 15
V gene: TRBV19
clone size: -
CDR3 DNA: TGTGCCAGTAGTATCAAGGCGAATAGCAATCAGCCCCAGCATTTT
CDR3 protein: CASSIKANSNQPQHF

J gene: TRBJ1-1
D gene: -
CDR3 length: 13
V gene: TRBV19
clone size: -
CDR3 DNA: TGTGCCAGTACATGGGGGGCGAACACTGAAGCTTTCTTT
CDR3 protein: CASTWGANTEAFF

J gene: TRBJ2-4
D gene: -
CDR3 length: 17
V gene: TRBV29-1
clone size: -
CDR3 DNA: TGCAGCGCCTGGGGGACCCCCGCGCAAGTAGGCAAAAACATTCAGTACTTC
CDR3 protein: CSAWGTPAQVGKNIQYF

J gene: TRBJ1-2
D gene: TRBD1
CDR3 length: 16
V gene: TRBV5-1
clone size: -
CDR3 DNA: TGCGCCAGCAGCATTGACGCCGGGACAGCGGCGTATGGCTACACCTTC
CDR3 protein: CASSIDAGTAAYGYTF

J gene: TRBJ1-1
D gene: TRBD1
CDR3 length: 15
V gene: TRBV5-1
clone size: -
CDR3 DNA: TGCGCCAGCAGCTTGGAGAGGGGGCTGGTTACTGAAGCTTTCTTT
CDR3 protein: CASSLERGLVTEAFF

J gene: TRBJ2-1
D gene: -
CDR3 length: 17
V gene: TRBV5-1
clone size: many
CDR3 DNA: TGCGCCAGCAGCTTTGCCCCCGGTGGAGACCCCTACAATGAGCAGTTCTTC
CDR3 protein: CASSFAPGGDPYNEQFF

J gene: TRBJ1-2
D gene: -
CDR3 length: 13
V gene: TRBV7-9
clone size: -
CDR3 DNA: TGTGCCAGCAGCGCCGCTACAGGGTACGGCTACACCTTC
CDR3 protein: CASSAATGYGYTF

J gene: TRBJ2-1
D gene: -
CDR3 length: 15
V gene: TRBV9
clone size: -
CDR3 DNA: TGTGCCAGCAGCGCCTCCGGGACTCCCTACAATGAGCAGTTCTTC
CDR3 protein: CASSASGTPYNEQFF

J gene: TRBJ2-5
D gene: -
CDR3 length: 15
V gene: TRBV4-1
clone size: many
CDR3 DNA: TGCGCCAGCAGCCAAGCGCCGTCCCTGGGGGAGACCCAGTACTTC
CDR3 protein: CASSQAPSLGETQYF

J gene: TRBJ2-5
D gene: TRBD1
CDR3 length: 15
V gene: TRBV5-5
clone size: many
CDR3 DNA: TGTGCCAGCAGTCAAGGGGACAGGGGGCAAGAGACCCAGTACTTC
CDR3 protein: CASSQGDRGQETQYF

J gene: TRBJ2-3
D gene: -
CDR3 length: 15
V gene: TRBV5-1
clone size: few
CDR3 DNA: TGCGCCAGCAGAGGCAAGGGTCCCCCCGCAGATACGCAGTATTTT
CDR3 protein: CASRGKGPPADTQYF

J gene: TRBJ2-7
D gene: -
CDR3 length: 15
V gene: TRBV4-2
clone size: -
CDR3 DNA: TGTGCCAGCAGCCAAGGAGCTGTCGGTACCTACGAGCAGTACTTC
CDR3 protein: CASSQGAVGTYEQYF

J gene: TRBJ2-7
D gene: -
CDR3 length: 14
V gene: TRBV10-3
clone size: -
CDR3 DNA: TGTGCCATCAGTGAAGCCGGGAAAGCTTACGAGCAGTACTTC
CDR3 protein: CAISEAGKAYEQYF

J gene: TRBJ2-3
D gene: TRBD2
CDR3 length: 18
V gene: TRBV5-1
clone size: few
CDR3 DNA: TGCGCCAGCAGCCCCCCTAGCGGGAGAAGGGTTGGAACAGATACGCAGTATTTT
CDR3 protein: CASSPPSGRRVGTDTQYF

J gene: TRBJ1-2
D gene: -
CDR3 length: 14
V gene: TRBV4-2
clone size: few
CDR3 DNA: TGTGCCAGCAGCCAGGAGGCCCGGGCCTTAGGCTACACCTTC
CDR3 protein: CASSQEARALGYTF

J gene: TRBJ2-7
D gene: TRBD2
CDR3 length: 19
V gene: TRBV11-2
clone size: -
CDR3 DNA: TGTGCCAGCAGCTTAGGGGGCGGGCTAGCGGGAGCAGTCTCCTACGAGCAGTACTTC
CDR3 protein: CASSLGGGLAGAVSYEQYF